This paragraph reports one T cell receptor beta chain. Assay used: immunoSEQ multiplex PCR; TCRdb lists only in-frame clones, some missing. The table shows 75,000 to 80,000 clones, with roughly nine tenths occurring only once. Germline V gives CDR1 SGHDT, CDR2 YYEEEE. Trimming stripped 2 bases from V and 3 bases from J, with 12 bases between. The CDR3 sequence is 15 residues long. These data are taken from a study of blood T cell repertoires in COVID-19. Whole-study context: PBMCs, B-cell-depleted T cells, or T cells were the source of the cDNA or gDNA that made up the material.

The chain links TRBV5-6 to TRBJ1-5; D not resolved. The source of this sequence is a human donor in a cohort sampled during active COVID-19. The sequencing sample was made of peripheral blood. CDR3 sequence: CASSFFKSYNQPQHF. The DNA of the CDR3 is TGTGCCAGCAGCTTTTTCAAAAGCTACAATCAGCCCCAGCATTTT.